The 18 T cell receptor beta chains in this list originate from one sample, sequenced in a study of beta chain features in type 1 diabetes. The investigators reverse transcribed all of the isolated RNA, so they sequenced expressed TCRB transcripts. This table comes from immunoSEQ multiplex PCR, and its TCRdb copy is limited to in-frame clones, with some not included. The table lists about 60,000 clones, about 55% of them singletons. Source material: Tregs from blood. Every receptor here comes from a woman aged 18-29 years in good health.

This rearrangement joins TRBV4-2 to TRBJ1-1; D is perhaps TRBD1 (6 bases). CDR1 and CDR2 (germline): LGHNA, YNFKEQ. The length of the CDR3 is 12 residues. Trimming pared 6 bases from V and 1 base from J, leaving 6 bases between. DNA of the CDR3: TGTGCCAGCAGACAGGGGAACACTGAAGCTTTCTTT. Translating it yields CASRQGNTEAFF.

This clone was observed a handful of times. No DNA is shown, since the ends of the CDR3 on it are uncertain; the CDR3 is the one TCRdb lists. The chain uses TRBV21-1 and TRBJ1-3; TRBD1 is the table's D call and was not checked against the DNA. TRBV21-1 is shown as a pseudogene. Including both end residues, the CDR3 is 24 amino acids long. The CDR3 loop is CASSKDSQGAPLFIPWGFGNTIYF.

This chain connects TRBV30 to TRBJ2-5; TRBD2 is a possible D gene (5 bases). The germline V gene has CDR1 GTSNPN and CDR2 SVGIG (reference sequence). V was shortened by 6 bases and J by 5 bases, with 19 bases between the two germline ends. The CDR3 is 14 residues long. The CDR3 DNA follows: TGTGCCTGCGCACAGCCCGGTCAGCGGGAGACCCAGTACTTC. Translation gives CACAQPGQRETQYF.

This clone was picked up a small number of times. V and J are TRBV10-3 and TRBJ2-5; TRBD2 agrees at 13 bases. The CDR3 loop spans 16 amino acids. Germline CDR1 and CDR2: ENHRY and SYGVKD. J lost 4 bases, V lost 3 bases, and 5 bases had no gene match. The chain's CDR3 is CAISEPGLAGSETQYF. CDR3 DNA: TGTGCCATCAGTGAACCGGGACTAGCGGGGTCAGAGACCCAGTACTTC.

The genes are TRBV28 and TRBJ2-3, with TRBD2 matching over 11 bases. Trimming took 6 bases from V and 9 from J; bases not matched to a gene: 2. CDR3 length: 12 residues. Per germline, CDR1 MDHEN and CDR2 SYDVKM. This chain's CDR3 is CASRWTSGTQYF. CDR3 sequence (DNA): TGTGCCAGCAGGTGGACTAGCGGGACGCAGTATTTT.

This clone was found a few times. The chain links TRBV27 to TRBJ2-7; 12 nucleotides match TRBD1. The length of the CDR3 is 15 residues. CDR1 and CDR2 from the germline V gene are MNHEY and SMNVEV (reference sequence). Trimming removed 0 bases from V and 7 bases from J; junction bases left unmatched: 4. CDR3 in DNA: TGTGCCAGCAGTTTATCGGGGACAGGGGGCGGGGAGCAGTACTTC. Its translation: CASSLSGTGGGEQYF.

V and J are TRBV7-2 and TRBJ2-1; TRBD2 aligns across 9 bases. The V gene end was trimmed by 6 bases and the J gene end by 4 bases; junction bases not matched to a gene: 7. In germline, CDR1 is SGHTA, CDR2 FQGNSA. The CDR3 runs to 15 residues. CDR3 in amino acids: CASSGRRGGYNEQFF. The CDR3 DNA reads TGTGCCAGCAGTGGGCGGCGGGGGGGATACAATGAGCAGTTCTTC.

The chain recombines TRBV2 with TRBJ1-2; D is undetermined. The CDR3 covers 13 residues. Germline-derived CDR1 and CDR2 are SNHLY and FYNNEI. V was shortened by 2 bases and J by 4 bases, with 8 bases between the two germline ends. The CDR3 protein is CASSELGFYGYTF. The CDR3 coding sequence is TGTGCCAGCAGTGAACTCGGGTTCTATGGCTACACCTTC.

To note about this clone: This sample also contains other DNA sequences that code for the same CDR3. The V gene is TRBV10-3, the J gene TRBJ1-4; D remains ambiguous. V lost 10 bases to trimming and J lost 7 bases, with 13 bases between them. Germline assignment: CDR1 ENHRY and CDR2 SYGVKD. The length of the CDR3 is 12 residues. CDR3 amino acids: CATGRAGEKLFF. As DNA, the CDR3 is TGTGCCACCGGGCGGGCGGGTGAAAAACTGTTTTTT.

The table lists this clone with a few counts. This chain uses TRBV19 with TRBJ2-1; possibly TRBD2 for D (5 bases). The CDR3 has 16 residues. V was trimmed by 0 bases and J by 1 base, leaving 10 bases between them. Germline V CDR1 and CDR2: LNHDA, SQIVND (reference sequence). CDR3 loop: CASSIDRSGSYNEQFF. For the CDR3, the DNA is TGTGCCAGTAGTATAGATCGCAGCGGTTCCTACAATGAGCAGTTCTTC.

The sample holds a few counts of this clone. The chain employs TRBV23-1 and TRBJ2-3, with D possibly matching TRBD2 (5 bases). TRBV23-1 is noted as an ORF with a role that remains uncertain. The length of the CDR3 is 14 residues. V lost 5 bases and J 0 bases, leaving 9 bases between the germline ends. The CDR3 sequence: CASSRAGSTDTQYF. The CDR3 DNA is TGCGCCAGCAGTAGGGCGGGCAGCACAGATACGCAGTATTTT.

The J gene is TRBJ1-1, the V gene TRBV5-1; 10 nucleotides line up with TRBD1. Germline loops: CDR1 SGHRS, CDR2 YFSETQ. The CDR3 is 15 residues long. Unmatched junction bases numbered 2, after V lost 2 bases and J lost 1 base. CDR3 amino acids: CASSFWDRGNTEAFF. As DNA, the CDR3 is TGCGCCAGCAGCTTCTGGGACAGGGGGAACACTGAAGCTTTCTTT.

The chain is built from TRBV2 and TRBJ2-5, with 10 nucleotides matching TRBD1. CDR1 and CDR2 (germline): SNHLY, FYNNEI. CDR3 length: 16 residues. V lost 6 bases to trimming and J lost 7 bases; unmatched junction nucleotides: 14. CDR3 loop: CASRNPGTGAFGTQYF. CDR3 nucleotides: TGTGCCAGCAGGAACCCTGGGACAGGGGCTTTTGGGACCCAGTACTTC.

This clone appeared a few times. The chain combines TRBV19 with TRBJ1-5; the D gene is possibly TRBD1 (5 bases). Trimming stripped 5 bases from V and 2 bases from J, with 13 bases between. CDR3 length: 15 residues. Germline V gene data show CDR1 as LNHDA and CDR2 as SQIVND (reference sequence). The CDR3 loop reads CASSLDRSGNQPQHF. The CDR3 DNA follows: TGTGCCAGTAGTCTCGACAGATCAGGCAATCAGCCCCAGCATTTT.

The V gene is TRBV9, the J gene TRBJ2-1; maybe TRBD2 (6 bases). V lost 0 bases, J lost 10 bases, and 14 bases lay in between. Germline V gene lookup returns CDR1 SGDLS and CDR2 YYNGEE. This CDR3 contains 14 residues. The CDR3 nucleotides read TGTGCCAGCAGCGTAGTAAGTGGGGGAGGAGAGCAGTTCTTC. Amino acid sequence: CASSVVSGGGEQFF. Using reference TRBV9 and TRBJ2-1 for the parts outside the CDR3, the full variable domain is DSGVTQTPKHLITATGQRVTLRCSPRSGDLSVYWYQQSLDQGLQFLIQYYNGEERAKGNILERFSAQQFPDLHSELNLSSLELGDSALYFCASSVVSGGGEQFFGPGTRLTVL.

This clone appeared a few times. The chain joins TRBV7-9 to TRBJ2-6; weak D call: TRBD2 (5 bases). V lost 7 bases to trimming and J lost 3 bases, with 10 bases between them. CDR1 SEHNR and CDR2 FQNEAQ come from the germline V gene (reference sequence). This CDR3 has 14 amino acids. CDR3 sequence reads: CASNDGVGANVLTF. CDR3 nucleotides: TGTGCCAGCAACGACGGGGTTGGGGCCAACGTCCTGACTTTC.

The chain uses TRBV6-6 and TRBJ1-4, with D unresolved. CDR1 is MNHNY, CDR2 SVGAGI, per germline (reference sequence). V shed 0 bases and J shed 6 bases, with 8 bases lying between them. The CDR3 runs 14 residues. CDR3: CASSYSGADEKLFF. CDR3 sequence (DNA): TGTGCCAGCAGTTACTCGGGCGCAGATGAAAAACTGTTTTTT.

The rearrangement joins TRBV5-1 to TRBJ2-2, with D maybe TRBD2 (6 bases). The CDR3 is 16 amino acids. Deletions cut 1 base from V and 2 bases from J, with 12 bases between. CDR1 is SGHRS, CDR2 YFSETQ, per germline. CDR3 nucleotide sequence: TGCGCCAGCAGCTTGAAAGGAGGGTTTAACACCGGGGAGCTGTTTTTT. Protein product: CASSLKGGFNTGELFF.